This T cell receptor (beta chain) was obtained from a study of cytomegalovirus exposure and HLA in healthy donors. PCR involved 60 Vbeta and 13 Jbeta primers. Clones were sequenced by immunoSEQ multiplex PCR, and TCRdb holds only the in-frame ones, with some missing. The data show some 130,000 clones, and the top ten clones hold around 1.6%. Trimming took off 7 bases at V and 0 bases at J, with 19 bases between the two ends. Germline V CDR1 and CDR2: MDHEN, SYDVKM. The length of the CDR3 is 17 residues. The sequencing sample was made of PBMCs. This chain uses TRBV28 with TRBJ1-5, with D unresolved. The receptor's source is a man aged 18 to 35 in good health and CMV-seronegative. The CDR3 region is CASTLRVGVTSNQPQHF. Written as DNA, the CDR3 is TGTGCCAGCACTCTGAGGGTCGGGGTTACTAGCAATCAGCCCCAGCATTTT. The full variable domain, in which reference TRBV28 and TRBJ1-5 provide the parts outside the CDR3, is DVKVTQSSRYLVKRTGEKVFLECVQDMDHENMFWYRQDPGLGLRLIYFSYDVKMKEKGDIPEGYSVSREKKERFSLILESASTNQTSMYLCASTLRVGVTSNQPQHFGDGTRLSIL.